This entry lists 17 T cell receptor beta chains sequenced from one sample in a study of T cells after yellow fever vaccination. Via MiXCR, TCRdb re-called the 5' RACE reads, giving one row per CDR3 protein. The repertoire holds approximately 300,000 distinct CDR3 sequences, with 6.8% as singletons. The starting material was PBMCs, obtained approximately 47 days after the first yellow fever vaccination. These receptors were obtained from a man in his late teens or twenties who received the YFV17D yellow fever vaccine.

This clonotype has just a few counts. This chain joins TRBV6-2 or TRBV6-3 and TRBJ2-1; 11 positions match TRBD2. J lost 6 bases, V lost 6 bases, and 1 base had no gene match. Germline V CDR1 and CDR2: MNHEY, SVGEGT. The CDR3 sequence is 13 residues long. CDR3 bases: TGTGCCAGCAGGGGGACTAGCGGCAATGAGCAGTTCTTC. Protein product: CASRGTSGNEQFF.

The rearrangement links TRBV2 to TRBJ1-1; D remains ambiguous. CDR3 length: 14 amino acids. Germline CDR1 and CDR2: SNHLY and FYNNEI. Trimming pared 5 bases from V and 1 base from J, leaving 11 bases between. As DNA, the CDR3 is TGTGCCAGCAGTCAGCCTAGGAGGAACACTGAAGCTTTCTTT. Its protein is CASSQPRRNTEAFF.

The rearrangement links TRBV5-1 to TRBJ2-3; the match to TRBD2 covers 11 bases. Trimming took 0 bases from V and 3 from J; bases not matched to a gene: 9. The CDR3 is 18 residues long. In germline, CDR1 is SGHRS, CDR2 YFSETQ. The chain's CDR3 is CASSLGWETSGITDTQYF. The CDR3 nucleotides are TGCGCCAGCAGCTTGGGTTGGGAGACTAGCGGGATTACAGATACGCAGTATTTT. The variable domain in full, with the rest retrieved from reference TRBV5-1 and TRBJ2-3, is KAGVTQTPRYLIKTRGQQVTLSCSPISGHRSVSWYQQTPGQGLQFLFEYFSETQRNKGNFPGRFSGRQFSNSRSEMNVSTLELGDSALYLCASSLGWETSGITDTQYFGPGTRLTVL.

This clonotype was seen many times. V is TRBV27 and J is TRBJ2-1; 10 bases agree with TRBD2. Losses at the gene ends were 5 bases for V and 0 bases for J; bases not matched to a gene: 4. Per the germline V gene, CDR1 is MNHEY and CDR2 is SMNVEV (reference sequence). The CDR3 is 16 residues long. The CDR3 region is CASSRLAGGSYNEQFF. The CDR3 nucleotides read TGTGCCAGCAGTCGATTAGCGGGGGGCTCCTACAATGAGCAGTTCTTC.

J is TRBJ2-2 and V is TRBV11-2; unclear D gene. This CDR3 has 14 residues. Trimming took off 0 bases at V and 4 bases at J, with 6 bases between the two ends. Germline CDR1 SGHAT, CDR2 FQNNGV. DNA for the CDR3: TGTGCCAGCAGCTTAGATCGGACCACCGGGGAGCTGTTTTTT. It translates to CASSLDRTTGELFF.

The rearrangement links TRBV2 to TRBJ2-7, with D possibly called TRBD1 or TRBD2 (5 bases each). The germline V gene has CDR1 SNHLY and CDR2 FYNNEI. This CDR3 has 15 residues. The germline V and J ends were trimmed by 3 bases and 4 bases, with 16 bases remaining between them. In DNA, the CDR3 is TGTGCCAGCAGTGATTATGAGGGGTACATTTACGAGCAGTACGTC. Protein product: CASSDYEGYIYEQYV.

J is TRBJ2-7 and V is TRBV23-1; D remains unclear. TRBV23-1 is an ORF, with its function uncertain. The length of the CDR3 is 13 residues. Trimming took 2 bases from V and 4 from J, leaving 9 bases between them. Written as DNA, the CDR3 is TGCGCCAGCAGTCAAGGACGGTTTTACGAGCAGTACTTC. This encodes CASSQGRFYEQYF.

V is TRBV7-2 and J is TRBJ2-2; 8 bases are a match to TRBD2. The CDR3 runs to 16 residues. The germline V gene encodes CDR1 SGHTA and CDR2 FQGNSA. With 3 bases clipped from V and 0 bases from J, the junction kept 3 bases outside the gene matches. CDR3 nucleotide sequence: TGTGCCAGCAGCTTCCGAGCGGGGGCGAACACCGGGGAGCTGTTTTTT. Amino acid sequence: CASSFRAGANTGELFF. Complete variable domain (other parts from reference TRBV7-2 and TRBJ2-2): GAGVSQSPSNKVTEKGKDVELRCDPISGHTALYWYRQSLGQGLEFLIYFQGNSAPDKSGLPSDRFSAERTGGSVSTLTIQRTQQEDSAVYLCASSFRAGANTGELFFGEGSRLTVL.

This clonotype was counted between two and nine times. This chain joins TRBV18 and TRBJ2-1; D gene ambiguous. V was shortened by 0 bases and J by 3 bases, with 12 bases between the two germline ends. This CDR3 is built from 16 residues. Germline V gene lookup returns CDR1 KGHSH and CDR2 LQKENI. CDR3 protein: CASSPPRQASYNEQFF. The CDR3 DNA reads as TGTGCCAGCTCACCACCGCGTCAGGCGAGCTACAATGAGCAGTTCTTC.

The chain couples TRBV6-5 to TRBJ2-5; possibly TRBD2 for D (7 bases). CDR3 length equals 18 residues. The V and J ends lost 0 bases and 3 bases respectively, with 20 bases between them. Germline CDR1 reads MNHEY; CDR2 reads SVGAGI. The CDR3, as DNA: TGTGCCAGCAGTTACTCCGGGGGGCACAGCCCCGGCAAAGAGACCCAGTACTTC. It is translated as CASSYSGGHSPGKETQYF.

CDR3 DNA: TGTGCCAGCAGCCAACAGGGGTTCGGGGAGCTGTTTTTT. Amino acids: CASSQQGFGELFF. This chain joins TRBV3-1 and TRBJ2-2; D might be TRBD1 (6 bases). V lost 2 bases and J 7 bases, leaving 8 bases between the germline ends. This CDR3 region has 13 residues. Germline-derived CDR1 and CDR2 are LGHDT and YNNKEL (reference sequence).

This clonotype was recorded a few times. V gene TRBV7-6 combines with J gene TRBJ2-1, with 8 bases aligning to TRBD2. The CDR3 is 17 amino acids. V lost 3 bases and J lost 0; bases outside the gene matches: 7. Germline CDR1 and CDR2: SGHVS and FNYEAQ. The CDR3: CASSFFSGERSYNEQFF. The CDR3 bases are TGTGCCAGCAGCTTTTTTAGCGGGGAGCGCTCCTACAATGAGCAGTTCTTC.

The rearrangement links TRBV5-1 to TRBJ1-5; 8 positions match TRBD1. The germline V gene encodes CDR1 SGHRS and CDR2 YFSETQ. The CDR3 contains 16 residues. The V gene end was trimmed by 2 bases and the J gene end by 6 bases; junction bases not matched to a gene: 10. The CDR3 loop is CASSLDGQGIGQPQHF. In nucleotides, the CDR3 is TGCGCCAGCAGCTTAGACGGACAGGGCATCGGTCAGCCCCAGCATTTT.

This clonotype was detected ten times or more. The chain links TRBV2 to TRBJ2-2, with D possibly matching TRBD2 (5 bases). V was shortened by 5 bases and J by 1 base, with 5 bases between the two germline ends. The CDR3 contains 13 residues. The germline V gene encodes CDR1 SNHLY and CDR2 FYNNEI. The CDR3 protein is CASSRENTGELFF. The CDR3 nucleotides are TGTGCCAGCAGTCGGGAGAACACCGGGGAGCTGTTTTTT.

The chain links TRBV20-1 to TRBJ1-1; TRBD1 matches 8 bases. This CDR3 is built from 13 residues. Trimming took 8 bases from V and 1 from J; bases not matched to a gene: 6. Germline V gene sequence: CDR1 DFQATT, CDR2 SNEGSKA (reference sequence). The CDR3 is CSSRQGWNTEAFF. CDR3 in DNA: TGCAGTTCGCGACAGGGGTGGAACACTGAAGCTTTCTTT.

This clonotype appeared a few times. The CDR3 region is CASSYSWGKVYEQYF. CDR3 in DNA: TGTGCCAGCAGTTACTCGTGGGGTAAGGTCTACGAGCAGTACTTC. The J gene is TRBJ2-7, the V gene TRBV6-2 or TRBV6-3; D is uncertain. There are 15 residues in the CDR3. CDR1 and CDR2 (germline): MNHEY, SVGEGT. V shed 0 bases and J shed 3 bases, with 12 bases lying between them.

The chain is built from TRBV7-9 and TRBJ2-3; 9 bases fit TRBD2. The CDR3 has 17 residues. From germline, CDR1 is SEHNR and CDR2 FQNEAQ (reference sequence). V lost 4 bases and J lost 4; bases outside the gene matches: 12. CDR3: CASSSYRIAGAPDTQYF. In nucleotides, the CDR3 is TGTGCCAGCAGCTCCTACAGAATAGCGGGGGCCCCAGATACGCAGTATTTT.